Here is one T cell receptor beta chain with its context. This record comes from a study of T-cell reconstitution after alpha-beta-depleted transplantation in children. This CDR3 comprises 18 residues. Germline CDR1 MGHRA, CDR2 YSYEKL. V lost 3 bases to trimming and J lost 4 bases; unmatched junction nucleotides: 11. A TCRbeta library incorporating unique molecular identifiers was prepared. Each CDR3 protein is one row after TCRdb ran MiXCR on the PCR reads. The sample has approximately 400,000 distinct CDR3 sequences; under 13% are singletons. V usage is TRBV4-1 and J usage is TRBJ2-3; 12 bases line up with TRBD2. The source was PBMCs from the stem cell graft donor, collected from the stem cell graft. This sequence was found in a human donor who donated a stem cell graft to a child with acute myeloid leukemia. DNA of the CDR3: TGCGCCAGCAGCCACCAAGCGAGGACTAGCGGGGCATCAGATACGCAGTATTTT. This gives the protein CASSHQARTSGASDTQYF.